These 5 T cell receptor beta chains share one sample of origin, sequenced in a study of Graves' ophthalmopathy and Graves' hyperthyroidism. RNA transcripts provided the template for amplifying TCR beta CDR3 regions. Amplification began with first-round RT-PCR using HTBI primers, then second-round multiplex PCR was performed. MiXCR was run by TCRdb on the multiplex PCR reads, yielding one entry per CDR3 protein. The table lists about 160,000 distinct CDR3 sequences, 35% to 45% of them singletons. Sequenced: peripheral blood. Every receptor here comes from a man younger than 40 with Graves' ophthalmopathy.

The rearrangement links TRBV6-1 to TRBJ1-2; D is uncertain. The germline CDR1 and CDR2 sequences are MNHNS and SASEGT. The CDR3 has 13 amino acids. Trimming left V 1 base short and J 12 bases short, with 15 bases between. This CDR3 is CASSEGTASVNTF. Written as DNA, the CDR3 is TGTGCCAGCAGTGAAGGAACAGCCTCCGTGAACACCTTC.

This clonotype appeared many times. This chain joins TRBV12-3 or TRBV12-4 and TRBJ2-2; tentative D call: TRBD2 (5 bases). V was shortened by 5 bases and J by 7 bases, with 14 bases between the two germline ends. This CDR3 region has 14 residues. The CDR3 DNA reads as TGTGCCAGCAGTCGCCCTTCGGGGTTCGGGGAGCTGTTTTTT. Translation: CASSRPSGFGELFF.

This clonotype was detected once. The V gene is TRBV11-2, the J gene TRBJ2-7; TRBD2 agrees at 13 bases. CDR1 is SGHAT and CDR2 is FQNNGV in the germline V gene. The junction had 3 bases not matched to a gene; V was cut back by 5 bases and J by 5 bases. This CDR3 region has 14 residues. The CDR3 nucleotides read TGTGCCAGCAGCCGAGGACTAGCGGGAGACGAGCAGTACTTC. Translation: CASSRGLAGDEQYF.

V is TRBV27 and J is TRBJ1-2; 11 bases line up with TRBD1. Germline V CDR1 and CDR2: MNHEY, SMNVEV (reference sequence). This CDR3 is built from 18 residues. V shed 6 bases, J shed 0 bases, and the junction held 12 bases outside the gene matches. The CDR3: CASSPEAGTGGSNYGYTF. CDR3 bases: TGTGCCAGCAGCCCTGAAGCCGGGACAGGGGGATCTAACTATGGCTACACCTTC.

The rearrangement links TRBV12-3 or TRBV12-4 to TRBJ2-7; D gene ambiguous. With 4 bases removed from V and 3 bases from J, the gap between germline ends came to 13 bases. The CDR3 is made up of 14 amino acids. CDR3 in amino acids: CASSSELAHYEQYF. Here the CDR3 DNA reads TGTGCCAGCAGTTCAGAACTGGCCCACTACGAGCAGTACTTC.